This TCR beta chain was sequenced during a study of blood T cell repertoires in COVID-19. On the study more broadly: Donors in the United States, Italy and Spain gave samples during acute or convalescent COVID-19. Sample material is recorded as cDNA or gDNA derived from T cells, B-cell-depleted T cells, or PBMCs.

Original data processing: Estimation of nucleated cell counts was performed using reference gene primer amplification. The method was immunoSEQ multiplex PCR; TCRdb's version includes in-frame clones alone and lacks a portion of them. V, J and clone size were drawn from that table, and D and trimming were deduced from the DNA. The top ten hold about 2.1% of the sample, which has over 150,000 clones, 89% seen once. There are 15 residues in the CDR3. Trimming took 2 bases from V and 2 from J, leaving 10 bases between them. Per the germline V gene, CDR1 is SGHDT and CDR2 is YYEEEE. The rearrangement uses TRBV5-6 and TRBJ2-2, with D uncertain. The TCR comes from a young man who had recovered from COVID-19. Sequenced material: peripheral blood. The CDR3 spells CASSFLTINTGELFF. The DNA of the CDR3 is TGTGCCAGCAGCTTCTTGACAATCAACACCGGGGAGCTGTTTTTT.